This T cell receptor beta chain stems from a study of blood T cells in healthy people across ages. Then a second PCR, running about 6 to 11 cycles, was carried out with a sample-barcoded 5' primer and a J-beta primer mix. TCRdb recomputed calls from the 5' RACE reads with MiXCR, one row per CDR3 protein. The sample lists roughly 1.7 million distinct CDR3 sequences, 30% to 35% occurring once. This CDR3 has 15 residues. Per germline, CDR1 SGHAT and CDR2 FQNNGV. Study conclusions and caveats: CMV status of donors was not determined, possibly confounding expanded clonotype changes. Strong correlation existed between TCR beta diversity and naive T cell percentage. Observed TCR beta diversity per million T cells went down as age went up. This fall followed a roughly linear course with age.

In terms of origin and age, donors were healthy Caucasian individuals from Russia aged about 6 to 90. As for this clonotype: Its specificity is unknown.

V and J are TRBV11-2 and TRBJ2-5; TRBD1 aligns across 8 bases. The J call may be incorrect, as the DNA end agrees better with TRBJ2-3. Sequenced: blood. The clonotype originates from a woman aged 25 to 39 in good health. The CDR3 spells CASSLEGTGQETQYF. In DNA form, the CDR3 reads TGTGCCAGCAGCTTAGAAGGGACAGGCCAAGAGACCCAGTATTTT.